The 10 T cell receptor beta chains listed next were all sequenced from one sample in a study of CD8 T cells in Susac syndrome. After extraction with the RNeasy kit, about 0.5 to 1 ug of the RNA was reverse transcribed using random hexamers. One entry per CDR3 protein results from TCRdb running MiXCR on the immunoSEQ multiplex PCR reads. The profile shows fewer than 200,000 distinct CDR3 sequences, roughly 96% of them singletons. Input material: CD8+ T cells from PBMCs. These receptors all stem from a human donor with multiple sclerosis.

The CDR3 nucleotides are TGCAGCGTTGAAGGGCAGGGGGCGGGGGAGCAGTACTTC. This sequence encodes CSVEGQGAGEQYF. The chain joins TRBV29-1 to TRBJ2-7, with TRBD1 matching over 8 bases. The CDR3 length is 13 residues. V lost 1 base to trimming and J lost 7 bases; unmatched junction nucleotides: 6. The germline CDR1 and CDR2 sequences are SQVTM and ANQGSEA.

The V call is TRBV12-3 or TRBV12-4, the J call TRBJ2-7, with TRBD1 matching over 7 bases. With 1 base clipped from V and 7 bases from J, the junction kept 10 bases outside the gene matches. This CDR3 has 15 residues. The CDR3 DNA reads TGTGCCAGCAGTTTAGTGGCAGGGGGTCCCCTGGAGCAGTACTTC. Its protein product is CASSLVAGGPLEQYF.

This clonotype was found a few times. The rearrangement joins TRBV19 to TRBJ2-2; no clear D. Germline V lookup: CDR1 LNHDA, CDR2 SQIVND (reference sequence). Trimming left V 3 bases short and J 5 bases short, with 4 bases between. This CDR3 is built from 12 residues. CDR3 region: CASSIRTGELFF. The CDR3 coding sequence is TGTGCCAGTAGTATTCGTACCGGGGAGCTGTTTTTT.

In DNA, the CDR3 is TGTGCCAGCAGCCCCGATCCCCAGGGTAACGAGCAGTACTTC. Translation: CASSPDPQGNEQYF. The V gene is TRBV9, the J gene TRBJ2-7, with D possibly matching TRBD1 (5 bases). The V end lost 4 bases, the J end lost 5 bases, and 16 bases lay between the germline ends. CDR3 length: 14 amino acids. From germline, CDR1 is SGDLS and CDR2 YYNGEE.

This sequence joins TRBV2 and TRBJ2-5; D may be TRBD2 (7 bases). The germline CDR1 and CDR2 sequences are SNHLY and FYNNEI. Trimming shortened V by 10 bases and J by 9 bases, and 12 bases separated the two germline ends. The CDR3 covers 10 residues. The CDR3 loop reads CAIAGAAQYF. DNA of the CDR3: TGTGCCATCGCGGGGGCGGCCCAGTACTTC.

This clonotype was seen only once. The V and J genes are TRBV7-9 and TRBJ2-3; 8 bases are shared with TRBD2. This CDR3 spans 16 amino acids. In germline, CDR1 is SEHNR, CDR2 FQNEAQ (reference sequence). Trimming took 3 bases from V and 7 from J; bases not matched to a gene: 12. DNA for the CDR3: TGTGCCAGCAGCTTTTTACCGGGGGGGTTGGAAAATACGCAGTATTTT. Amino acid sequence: CASSFLPGGLENTQYF.

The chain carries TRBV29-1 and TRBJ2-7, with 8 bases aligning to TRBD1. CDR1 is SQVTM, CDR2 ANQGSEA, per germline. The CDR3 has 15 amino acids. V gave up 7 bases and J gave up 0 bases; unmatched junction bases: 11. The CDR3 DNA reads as TGCAGCGCCCGAGGGGGACAGGAGAGCTCCTACGAGCAGTACTTC. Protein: CSARGGQESSYEQYF.

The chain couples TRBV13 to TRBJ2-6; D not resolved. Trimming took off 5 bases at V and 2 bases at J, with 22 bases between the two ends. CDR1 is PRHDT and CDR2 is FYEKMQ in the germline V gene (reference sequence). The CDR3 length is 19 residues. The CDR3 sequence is CASSEQGYGSPTGANVLTF. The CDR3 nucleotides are TGTGCCAGCAGCGAGCAAGGGTACGGCAGCCCGACTGGGGCCAACGTCCTGACTTTC.

As DNA, the CDR3 is TGCAGCGTCCTTCGTGGGACAGGTTACTACGAGCAGTACTTC. Protein: CSVLRGTGYYEQYF. The chain uses TRBV29-1 and TRBJ2-7, with 8 bases fitting TRBD1. The germline V gene encodes CDR1 SQVTM and CDR2 ANQGSEA. CDR3 length: 14 amino acids. V lost 6 bases to trimming and J lost 3 bases; unmatched junction nucleotides: 10.

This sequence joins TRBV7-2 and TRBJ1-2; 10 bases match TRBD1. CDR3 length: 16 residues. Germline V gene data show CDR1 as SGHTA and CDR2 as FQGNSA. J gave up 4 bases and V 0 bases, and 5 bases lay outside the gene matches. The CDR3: CASSLARTGGPYGYTF. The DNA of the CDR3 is TGTGCCAGCAGCTTAGCGCGGACAGGGGGACCCTATGGCTACACCTTC.